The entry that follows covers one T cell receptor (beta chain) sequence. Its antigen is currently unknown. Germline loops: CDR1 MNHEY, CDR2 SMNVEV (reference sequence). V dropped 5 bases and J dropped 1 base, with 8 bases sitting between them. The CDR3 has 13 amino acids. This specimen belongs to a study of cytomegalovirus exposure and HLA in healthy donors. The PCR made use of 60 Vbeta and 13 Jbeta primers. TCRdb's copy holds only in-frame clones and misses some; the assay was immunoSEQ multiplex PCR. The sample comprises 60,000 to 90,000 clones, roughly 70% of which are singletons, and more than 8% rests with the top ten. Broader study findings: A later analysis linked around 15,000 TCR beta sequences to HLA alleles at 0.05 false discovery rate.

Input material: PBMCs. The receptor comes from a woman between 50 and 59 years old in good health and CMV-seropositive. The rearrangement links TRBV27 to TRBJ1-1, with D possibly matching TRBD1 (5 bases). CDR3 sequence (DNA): TGTGCCAGCAGTCTTCAGGGGAACACTGAAGCTTTCTTT. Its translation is CASSLQGNTEAFF.